Sequencing of this T cell receptor (beta chain) was carried out in a study of early T cells in non-severe SARS-CoV-2 infection. At the level of the study: From unsorted whole blood, bulk RNA was sequenced, and the chains remained unpaired. Study results and caveats: In VDJdb matching, anti-spike CD8 responses were favored while private and CD4 specificities went missing.

The germline CDR1 and CDR2 sequences are SQVTM and ANQGSEA. Trimming removed 4 bases from V and 6 bases from J, with 11 bases in between. This CDR3 has 12 residues. This clonotype has a handful of counts. Its target is not known. Individual cDNA molecules received unique molecular identifiers. TCRdb passed the 5' RACE reads through MiXCR, listing each CDR3 protein once. The sample shows tens of thousands of distinct CDR3 sequences, around 8.5% of them seen only once. This TCR derives from an adult who was a healthcare worker with PCR-confirmed SARS-CoV-2 infection or an uninfected control (not recorded which). V is TRBV29-1 and J is TRBJ2-3; possible D gene TRBD2, 5 bases. Sequenced: whole blood. The DNA for the CDR3 is TGCAGCGTTGGGGAGCTCGGTGATACGCAGTATTTT. This encodes CSVGELGDTQYF.